This record covers a single TCR beta chain. Its antigen remains undetermined. Base qualities are not provided; no much larger clone lies one nucleotide away. The CDR3 has 14 amino acids, counting the end cysteine and phenylalanine. Only CDR3 DNA remains: 42 bases, in frame from the first base. Germline trimming amounts to 8 bases on V and 5 bases on J, with 8 as the count of junction bases outside the gene matches. From a lookup of the germline V gene, CDR1 and CDR2 are SNHLY and FYNNEI. Library method: the immunoSEQ multiplex PCR assay. TCRdb provides this immuneACCESS table in a form limited to in-frame rearrangements. Some clones are lacking; in checked studies, under half of them reflect an unresolved V gene, and why the rest are absent is not known. The sample table holds about 75,000 clones, of which about four fifths were seen once. The ten largest account for roughly 16% of the sample. This record belongs to a study of control samples from healthy donors and cancer patients (dated by TCRdb to 2019 to 2021).

The receptor's source is a middle-aged man in good health. The specimen was blood. The V and J segments used are TRBV2 and TRBJ2-1, and TRBD2 matches 8 of the central bases. The bases read TGTGCCAGCGGTCCTAGCGGGTGGGACAATGAGCAGTTCTTC. Translated, this is CASGPSGWDNEQFF.